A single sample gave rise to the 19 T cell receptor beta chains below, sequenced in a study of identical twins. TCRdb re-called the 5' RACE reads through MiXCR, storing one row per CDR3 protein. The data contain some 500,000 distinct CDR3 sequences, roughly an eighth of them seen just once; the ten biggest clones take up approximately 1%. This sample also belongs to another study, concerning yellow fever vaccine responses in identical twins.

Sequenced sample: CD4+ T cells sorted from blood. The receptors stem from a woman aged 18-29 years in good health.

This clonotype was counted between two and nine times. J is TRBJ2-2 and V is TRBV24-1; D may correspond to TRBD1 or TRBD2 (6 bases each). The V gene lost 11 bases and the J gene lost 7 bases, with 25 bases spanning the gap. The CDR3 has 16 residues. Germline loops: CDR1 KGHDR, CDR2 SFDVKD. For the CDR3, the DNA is TGTGCCAAGAGGTCCGGAGGGGGGAGTTGGGTCGGGGAGCTGTTTTTT. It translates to CAKRSGGGSWVGELFF.

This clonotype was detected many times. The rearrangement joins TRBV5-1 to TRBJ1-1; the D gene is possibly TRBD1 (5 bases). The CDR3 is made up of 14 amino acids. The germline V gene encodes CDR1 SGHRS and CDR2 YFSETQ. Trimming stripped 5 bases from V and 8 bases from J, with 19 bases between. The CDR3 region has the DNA TGCGCCAGCAGTCGGACATGGGGCATAACAGAAGCTTTCTTT. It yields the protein CASSRTWGITEAFF.

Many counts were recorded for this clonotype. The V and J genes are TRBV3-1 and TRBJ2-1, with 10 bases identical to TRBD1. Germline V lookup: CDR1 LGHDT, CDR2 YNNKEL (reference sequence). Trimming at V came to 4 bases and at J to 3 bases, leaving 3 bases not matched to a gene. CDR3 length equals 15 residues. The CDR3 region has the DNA TGTGCCAGCAGCCGAGGACAGGGGGGCTACAATGAGCAGTTCTTC. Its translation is CASSRGQGGYNEQFF.

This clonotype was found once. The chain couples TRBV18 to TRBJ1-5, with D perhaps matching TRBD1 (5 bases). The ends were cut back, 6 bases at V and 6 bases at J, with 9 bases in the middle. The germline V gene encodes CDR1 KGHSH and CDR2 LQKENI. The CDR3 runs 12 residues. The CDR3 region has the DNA TGTGCCAGCTCGGGGGAAGGTCAGCCCCAGCATTTT. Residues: CASSGEGQPQHF.

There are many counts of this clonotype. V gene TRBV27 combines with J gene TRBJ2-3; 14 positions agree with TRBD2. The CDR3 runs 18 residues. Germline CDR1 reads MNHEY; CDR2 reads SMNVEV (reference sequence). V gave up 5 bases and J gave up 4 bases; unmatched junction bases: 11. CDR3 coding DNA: TGTGCCAGCAGTGGCAGACTAGCGGGGGGGCAGGTCGCAGATACGCAGTATTTT. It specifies CASSGRLAGGQVADTQYF.

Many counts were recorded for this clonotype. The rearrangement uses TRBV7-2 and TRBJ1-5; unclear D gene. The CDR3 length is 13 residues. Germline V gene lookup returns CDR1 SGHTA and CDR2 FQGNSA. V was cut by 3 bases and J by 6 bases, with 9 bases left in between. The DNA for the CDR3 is TGTGCCAGCAGCTTTGTGGAAGGTCAGCCCCAGCATTTT. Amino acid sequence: CASSFVEGQPQHF.

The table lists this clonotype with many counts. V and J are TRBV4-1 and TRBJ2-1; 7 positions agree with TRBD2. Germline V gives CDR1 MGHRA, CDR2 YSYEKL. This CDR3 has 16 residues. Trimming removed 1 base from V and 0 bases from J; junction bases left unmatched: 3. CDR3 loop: CASSQVGGGSYNEQFF. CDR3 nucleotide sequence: TGCGCCAGCAGCCAAGTTGGCGGGGGCTCCTACAATGAGCAGTTCTTC.

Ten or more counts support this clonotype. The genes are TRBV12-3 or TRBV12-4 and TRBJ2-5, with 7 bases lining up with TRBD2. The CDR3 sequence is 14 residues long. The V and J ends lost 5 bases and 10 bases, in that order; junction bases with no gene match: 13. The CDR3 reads CASSPRGLLQDQYF. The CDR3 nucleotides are TGTGCCAGCAGTCCTAGGGGACTACTCCAGGACCAGTACTTC.

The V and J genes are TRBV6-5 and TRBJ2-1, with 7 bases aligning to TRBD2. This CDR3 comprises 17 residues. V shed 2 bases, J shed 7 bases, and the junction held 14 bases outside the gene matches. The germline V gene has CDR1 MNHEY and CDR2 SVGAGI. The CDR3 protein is CASSYPTLGRERNEQFF. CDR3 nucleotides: TGTGCCAGCAGTTACCCAACCCTAGGGCGGGAGAGGAATGAGCAGTTCTTC.

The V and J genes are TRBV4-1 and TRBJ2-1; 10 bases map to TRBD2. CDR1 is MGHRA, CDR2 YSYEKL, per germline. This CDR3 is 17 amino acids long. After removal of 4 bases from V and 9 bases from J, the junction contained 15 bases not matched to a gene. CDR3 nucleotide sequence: TGCGCCAGCAGCCCGAACAGCGGGGGGGCCTTTCGGAGTGAGCAGTTCTTC. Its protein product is CASSPNSGGAFRSEQFF.

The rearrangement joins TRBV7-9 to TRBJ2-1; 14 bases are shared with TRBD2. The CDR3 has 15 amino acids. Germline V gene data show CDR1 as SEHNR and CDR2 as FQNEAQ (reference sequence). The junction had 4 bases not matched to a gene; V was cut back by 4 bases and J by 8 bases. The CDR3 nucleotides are TGTGCCAGCAGCTCCGGGACTAGCGGGAGAGATGAGCAGTTCTTC. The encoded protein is CASSSGTSGRDEQFF.

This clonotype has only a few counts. CDR3 sequence: CASSPLNEQYF. The CDR3, as DNA: TGTGCCAGCAGTCCTTTGAACGAGCAGTACTTC. The chain uses TRBV6-2 or TRBV6-3 and TRBJ2-7, with D unclear. This CDR3 comprises 11 residues. Per the germline V gene, CDR1 is MNHEY and CDR2 is SVGEGT. Trimming removed 5 bases at V and 5 bases at J, with 7 bases between.

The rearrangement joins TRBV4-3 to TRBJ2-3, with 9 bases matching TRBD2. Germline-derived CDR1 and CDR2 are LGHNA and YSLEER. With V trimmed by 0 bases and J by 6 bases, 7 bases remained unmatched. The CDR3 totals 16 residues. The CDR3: CASSQDGGTSPDTQYF. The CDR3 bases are TGCGCCAGCAGCCAAGATGGTGGGACTAGCCCTGATACGCAGTATTTT.

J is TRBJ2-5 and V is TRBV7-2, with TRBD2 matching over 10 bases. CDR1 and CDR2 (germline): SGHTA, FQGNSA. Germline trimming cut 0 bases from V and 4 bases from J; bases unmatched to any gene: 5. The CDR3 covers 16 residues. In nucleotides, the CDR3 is TGTGCCAGCAGCTTAGCGCTAGCGGGAGTCTCAGAGACCCAGTACTTC. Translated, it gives CASSLALAGVSETQYF.

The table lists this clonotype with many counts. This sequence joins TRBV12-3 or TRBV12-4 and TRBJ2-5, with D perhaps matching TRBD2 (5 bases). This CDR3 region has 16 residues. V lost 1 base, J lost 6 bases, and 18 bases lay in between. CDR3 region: CASSLGRTPPFKTQYF. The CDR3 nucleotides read TGTGCCAGCAGTTTAGGGCGGACTCCCCCCTTTAAGACCCAGTACTTC.

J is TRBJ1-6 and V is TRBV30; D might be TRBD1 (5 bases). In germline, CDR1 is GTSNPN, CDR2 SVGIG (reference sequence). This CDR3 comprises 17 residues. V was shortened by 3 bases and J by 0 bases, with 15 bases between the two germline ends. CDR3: CAWRPGLSSSYNSPLHF. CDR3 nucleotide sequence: TGTGCCTGGAGGCCGGGACTGTCGAGCTCCTATAATTCACCCCTCCACTTT.

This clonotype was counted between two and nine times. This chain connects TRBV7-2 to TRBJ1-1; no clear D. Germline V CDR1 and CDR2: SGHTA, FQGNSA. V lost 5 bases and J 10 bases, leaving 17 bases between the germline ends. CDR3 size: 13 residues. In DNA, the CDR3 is TGTGCCAGCAGCCCCGAGATAAGTTCTGCAGCTTTCTTT. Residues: CASSPEISSAAFF.

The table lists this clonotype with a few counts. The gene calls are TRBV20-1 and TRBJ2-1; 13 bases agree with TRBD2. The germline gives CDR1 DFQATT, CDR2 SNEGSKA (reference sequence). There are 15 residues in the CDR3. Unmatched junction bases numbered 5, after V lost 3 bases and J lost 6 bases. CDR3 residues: CSARGLAGLLNEQFF. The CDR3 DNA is TGCAGTGCTAGGGGACTAGCGGGATTACTCAATGAGCAGTTCTTC.

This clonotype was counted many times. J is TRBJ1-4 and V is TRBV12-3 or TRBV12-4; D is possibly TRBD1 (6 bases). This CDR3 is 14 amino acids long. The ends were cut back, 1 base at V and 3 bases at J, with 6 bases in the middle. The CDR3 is CASSLGQANEKLFF. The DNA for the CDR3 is TGTGCCAGCAGTTTAGGACAGGCTAATGAAAAACTGTTTTTT.